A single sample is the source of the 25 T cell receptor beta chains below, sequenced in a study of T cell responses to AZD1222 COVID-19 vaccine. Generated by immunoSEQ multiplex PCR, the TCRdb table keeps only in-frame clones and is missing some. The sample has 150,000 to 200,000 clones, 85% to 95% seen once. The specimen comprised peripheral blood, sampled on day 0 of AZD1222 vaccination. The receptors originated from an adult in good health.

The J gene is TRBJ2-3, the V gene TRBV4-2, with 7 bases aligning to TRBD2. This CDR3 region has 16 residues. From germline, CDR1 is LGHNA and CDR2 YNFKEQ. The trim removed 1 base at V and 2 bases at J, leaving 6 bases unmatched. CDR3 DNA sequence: TGTGCCAGCAGCCAAGGGGCTAGCGGCTTCACAGATACGCAGTATTTT. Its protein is CASSQGASGFTDTQYF.

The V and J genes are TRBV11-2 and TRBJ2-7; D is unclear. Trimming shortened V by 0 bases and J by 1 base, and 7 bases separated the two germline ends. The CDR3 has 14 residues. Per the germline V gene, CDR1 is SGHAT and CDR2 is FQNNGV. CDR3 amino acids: CASSLEVLSYEQYF. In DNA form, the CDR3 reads TGTGCCAGCAGCTTAGAAGTCTTATCCTACGAGCAGTACTTC.

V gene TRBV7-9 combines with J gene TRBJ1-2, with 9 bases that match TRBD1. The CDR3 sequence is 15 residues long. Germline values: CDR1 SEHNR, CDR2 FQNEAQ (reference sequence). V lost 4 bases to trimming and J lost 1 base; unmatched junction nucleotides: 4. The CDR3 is CASSSGQGFNYGYTF. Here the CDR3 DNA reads TGTGCCAGCAGCTCGGGACAGGGATTTAACTATGGCTACACCTTC. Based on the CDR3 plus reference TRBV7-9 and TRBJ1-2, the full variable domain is DTGVSQNPRHKITKRGQNVTFRCDPISEHNRLYWYRQTLGQGPEFLTYFQNEAQLEKSRLLSDRFSAERPKGSFSTLEIQRTEQGDSAMYLCASSSGQGFNYGYTFGSGTRLTVV.

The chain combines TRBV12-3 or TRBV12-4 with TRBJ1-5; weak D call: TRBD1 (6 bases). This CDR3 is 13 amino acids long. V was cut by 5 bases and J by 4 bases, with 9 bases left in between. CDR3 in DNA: TGTGCCAGCAGTCCAGGACAGAATCAGCCCCAGCATTTT. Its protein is CASSPGQNQPQHF.

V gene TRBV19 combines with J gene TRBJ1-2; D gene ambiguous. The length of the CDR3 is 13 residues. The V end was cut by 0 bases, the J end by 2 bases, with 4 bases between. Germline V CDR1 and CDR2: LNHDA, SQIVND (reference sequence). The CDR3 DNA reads TGTGCCAGTAGTATAGATAGAAACTATGGCTACACCTTC. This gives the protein CASSIDRNYGYTF.

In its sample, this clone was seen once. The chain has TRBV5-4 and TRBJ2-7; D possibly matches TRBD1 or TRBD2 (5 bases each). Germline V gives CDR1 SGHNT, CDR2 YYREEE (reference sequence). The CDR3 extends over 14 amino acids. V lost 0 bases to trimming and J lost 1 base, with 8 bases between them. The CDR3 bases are TGTGCCAGCAGCTTGGAGGGGAGTTCCTACGAGCAGTACGTC. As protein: CASSLEGSSYEQYV.

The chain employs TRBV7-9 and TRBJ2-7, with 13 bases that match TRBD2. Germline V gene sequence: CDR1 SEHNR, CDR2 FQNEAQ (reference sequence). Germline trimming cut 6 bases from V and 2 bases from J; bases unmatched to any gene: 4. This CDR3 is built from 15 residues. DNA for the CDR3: TGTGCCAGCAGTTCCGGGACTAGCGGGACCTACGAGCAGTACTTC. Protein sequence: CASSSGTSGTYEQYF.

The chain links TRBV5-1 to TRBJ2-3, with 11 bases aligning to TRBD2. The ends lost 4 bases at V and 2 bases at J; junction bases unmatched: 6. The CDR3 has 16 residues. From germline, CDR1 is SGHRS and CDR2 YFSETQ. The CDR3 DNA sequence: TGCGCCAGCAGCCCCGGGACTAGCGGTGCCACAGATACGCAGTATTTT. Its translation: CASSPGTSGATDTQYF.

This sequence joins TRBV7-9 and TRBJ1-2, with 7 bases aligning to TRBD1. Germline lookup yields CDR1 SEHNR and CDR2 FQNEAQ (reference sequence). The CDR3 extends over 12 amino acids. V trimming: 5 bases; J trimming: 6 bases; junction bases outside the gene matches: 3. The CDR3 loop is CASSLGTDGYTF. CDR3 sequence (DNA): TGTGCCAGCAGCCTAGGGACAGATGGCTACACCTTC.

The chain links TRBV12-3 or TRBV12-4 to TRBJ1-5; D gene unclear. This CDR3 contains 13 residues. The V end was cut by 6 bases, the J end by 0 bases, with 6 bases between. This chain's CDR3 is CASSPDSNQPQHF. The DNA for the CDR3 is TGTGCCAGCAGCCCTGATAGCAATCAGCCCCAGCATTTT.

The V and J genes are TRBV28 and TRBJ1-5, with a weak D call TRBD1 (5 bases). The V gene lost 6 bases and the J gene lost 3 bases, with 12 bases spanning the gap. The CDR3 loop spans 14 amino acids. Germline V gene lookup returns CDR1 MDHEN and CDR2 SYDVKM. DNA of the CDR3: TGTGCCAGCAGCCCTGACAGCAACAATCAGCCCCAGCATTTT. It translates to CASSPDSNNQPQHF.

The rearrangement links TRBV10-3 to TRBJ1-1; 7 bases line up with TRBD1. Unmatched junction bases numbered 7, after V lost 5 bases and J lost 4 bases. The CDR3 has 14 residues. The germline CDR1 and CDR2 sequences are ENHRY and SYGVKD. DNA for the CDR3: TGTGCCATCAGTCGCACAGGGGCGGGCACTGAAGCTTTCTTT. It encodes CAISRTGAGTEAFF.

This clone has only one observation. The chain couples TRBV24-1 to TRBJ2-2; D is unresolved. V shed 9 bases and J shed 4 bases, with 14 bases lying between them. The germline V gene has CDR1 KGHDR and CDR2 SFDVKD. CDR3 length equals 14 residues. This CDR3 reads CATARGAGTGELFF. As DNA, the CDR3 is TGTGCCACCGCCCGCGGAGCAGGCACCGGGGAGCTGTTTTTT.

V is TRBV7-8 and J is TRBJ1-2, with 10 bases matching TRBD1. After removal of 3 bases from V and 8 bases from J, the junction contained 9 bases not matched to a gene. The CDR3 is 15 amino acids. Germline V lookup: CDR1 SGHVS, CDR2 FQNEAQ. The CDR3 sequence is CASSFTRDRGRGYTF. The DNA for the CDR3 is TGTGCCAGCAGCTTCACCCGGGACAGGGGTAGGGGCTACACCTTC.

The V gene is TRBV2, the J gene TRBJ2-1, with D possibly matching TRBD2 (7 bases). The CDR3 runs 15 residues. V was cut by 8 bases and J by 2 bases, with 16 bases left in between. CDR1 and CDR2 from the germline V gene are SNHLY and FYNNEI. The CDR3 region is CASEGGRGPYNEQFF. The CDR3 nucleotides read TGTGCCAGCGAAGGGGGGCGGGGGCCCTACAATGAGCAGTTCTTC.

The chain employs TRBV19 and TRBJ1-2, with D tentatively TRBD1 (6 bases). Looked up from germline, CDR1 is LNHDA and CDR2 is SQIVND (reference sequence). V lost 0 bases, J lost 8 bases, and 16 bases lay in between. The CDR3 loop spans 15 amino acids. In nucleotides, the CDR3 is TGTGCCAGTAGTATAGAGGACAGAAGAAGTAGAGGCTACACCTTC. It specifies CASSIEDRRSRGYTF.

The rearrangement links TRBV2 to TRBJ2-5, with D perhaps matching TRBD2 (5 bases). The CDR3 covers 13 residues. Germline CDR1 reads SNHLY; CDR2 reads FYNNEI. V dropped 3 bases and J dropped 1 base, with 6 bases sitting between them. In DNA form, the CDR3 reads TGTGCCAGCAGTGACGGGGTCCAAGAGACCCAGTACTTC. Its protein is CASSDGVQETQYF.

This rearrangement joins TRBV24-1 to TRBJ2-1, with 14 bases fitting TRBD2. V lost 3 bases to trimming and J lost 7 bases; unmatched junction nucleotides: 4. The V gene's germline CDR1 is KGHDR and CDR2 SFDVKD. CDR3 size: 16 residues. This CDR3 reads CATSDPGLAGGNEQFF. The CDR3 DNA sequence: TGTGCCACCAGTGATCCCGGACTAGCGGGAGGTAATGAGCAGTTCTTC.

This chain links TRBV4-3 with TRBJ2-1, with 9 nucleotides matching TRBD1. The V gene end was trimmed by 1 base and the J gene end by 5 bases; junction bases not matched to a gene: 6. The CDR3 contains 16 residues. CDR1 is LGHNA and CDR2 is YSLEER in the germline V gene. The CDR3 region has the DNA TGCGCCAGCAGCCAAGGGGAAGGGACAGGGCACAATGAGCAGTTCTTC. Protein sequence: CASSQGEGTGHNEQFF.

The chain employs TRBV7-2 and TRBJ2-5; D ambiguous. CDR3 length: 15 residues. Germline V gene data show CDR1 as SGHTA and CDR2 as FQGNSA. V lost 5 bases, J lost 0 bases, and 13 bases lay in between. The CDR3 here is CASSTNGQYQETQYF. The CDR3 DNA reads TGTGCCAGCAGCACTAATGGGCAGTACCAAGAGACCCAGTACTTC.

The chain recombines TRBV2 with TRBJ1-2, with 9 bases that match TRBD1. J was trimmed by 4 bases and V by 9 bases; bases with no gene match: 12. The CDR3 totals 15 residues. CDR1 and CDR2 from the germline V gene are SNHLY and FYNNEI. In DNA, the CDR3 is TGTGCCAGATCCCCGGGACAGGGAACCGGCTATGGCTACACCTTC. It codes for CARSPGQGTGYGYTF.

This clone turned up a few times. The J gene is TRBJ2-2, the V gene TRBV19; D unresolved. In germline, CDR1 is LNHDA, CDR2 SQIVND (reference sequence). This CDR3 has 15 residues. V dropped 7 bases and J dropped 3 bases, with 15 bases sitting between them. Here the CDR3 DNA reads TGTGCCAGTACTGTGGCGGATCGGGACACCGGGGAGCTGTTTTTT. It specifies CASTVADRDTGELFF.

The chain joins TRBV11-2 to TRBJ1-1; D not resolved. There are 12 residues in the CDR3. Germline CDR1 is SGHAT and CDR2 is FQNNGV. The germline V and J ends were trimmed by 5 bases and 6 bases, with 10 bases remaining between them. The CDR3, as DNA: TGTGCCAGCAGCCTTACCGGGGCTGAAGCTTTCTTT. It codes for CASSLTGAEAFF.

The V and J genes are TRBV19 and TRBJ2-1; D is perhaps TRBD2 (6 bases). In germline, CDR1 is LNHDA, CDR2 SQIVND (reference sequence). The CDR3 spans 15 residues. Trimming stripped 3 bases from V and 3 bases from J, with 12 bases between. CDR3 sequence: CASSIGSGDYNEQFF. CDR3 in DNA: TGTGCCAGTAGTATCGGTAGCGGAGACTACAATGAGCAGTTCTTC.

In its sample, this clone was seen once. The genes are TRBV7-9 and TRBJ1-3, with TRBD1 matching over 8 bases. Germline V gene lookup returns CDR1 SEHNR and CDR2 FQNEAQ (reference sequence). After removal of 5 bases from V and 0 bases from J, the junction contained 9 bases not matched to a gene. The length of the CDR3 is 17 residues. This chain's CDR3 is CASSPGTGGISGNTIYF. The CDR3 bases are TGTGCCAGCAGCCCGGGGACAGGCGGAATCTCTGGAAACACCATATATTTT.